The 18 T cell receptor beta chains below come from one sample, sequenced in a study of neurological immune-mediated disorders. TCRdb re-called the 5' RACE reads through MiXCR, storing one row per CDR3 protein. This sample has 25,000 to 30,000 distinct CDR3 sequences, with 12% found just once. Sequencing was done on a sample of PBMCs. These receptors came from a man aged 55-75 years in good health.

This clonotype was seen only once. The chain has TRBV5-1 and TRBJ2-7, with D perhaps assigned TRBD1 or TRBD2 (5 bases each). V lost 7 bases to trimming and J lost 4 bases, with 18 bases between them. The CDR3 is 14 amino acids. In germline, CDR1 is SGHRS, CDR2 YFSETQ. The CDR3 here is CASLEVGTPYEQYF. CDR3 coding DNA: TGCGCCAGCTTGGAAGTGGGGACCCCGTACGAGCAGTACTTC.

This clonotype was observed many times. The chain couples TRBV20-1 to TRBJ1-1; D ambiguous. Trimming stripped 1 base from V and 1 base from J, with 4 bases between. Germline V gene data show CDR1 as DFQATT and CDR2 as SNEGSKA (reference sequence). This CDR3 comprises 12 residues. DNA of the CDR3: TGCAGTGCTAGAGTGGGGAACACTGAAGCTTTCTTT. Amino acids: CSARVGNTEAFF.

This clonotype was counted many times. V and J are TRBV2 and TRBJ2-5; no clear D. V lost 3 bases to trimming and J lost 5 bases, with 4 bases between them. The CDR3 runs to 11 residues. The germline V gene encodes CDR1 SNHLY and CDR2 FYNNEI. Here the CDR3 reads CASSDWETQYF. For the CDR3, the DNA is TGTGCCAGCAGTGATTGGGAGACCCAGTACTTC.

This chain links TRBV6-2 or TRBV6-3 with TRBJ2-2; D unresolved. The CDR3 is 17 amino acids. Trimming removed 4 bases at V and 6 bases at J, with 21 bases between. CDR1 is MNHEY and CDR2 is SVGEGT in the germline V gene. The CDR3 reads CASSFSLFRTSSGELFF. The CDR3 DNA sequence: TGTGCCAGCAGTTTCTCCCTATTTCGCACGAGCTCCGGGGAGCTGTTTTTT.

This clonotype has a count of ten or more. The rearrangement links TRBV7-3 to TRBJ2-1; D may be TRBD1 or TRBD2 (5 bases each). The germline V gene encodes CDR1 SGHTA and CDR2 FQGTGA. The V and J ends lost 4 bases and 9 bases respectively, with 16 bases between them. CDR3 length equals 14 residues. The CDR3 here is CASSSQPRDGEQFF. The CDR3 DNA is TGTGCCAGCAGCTCGCAGCCCCGGGACGGTGAGCAGTTCTTC.

This clonotype was detected many times. The chain combines TRBV6-1 with TRBJ1-5, with 12 bases identical to TRBD1. With V trimmed by 4 bases and J by 0 bases, 7 bases remained unmatched. CDR3 size: 18 residues. Per the germline V gene, CDR1 is MNHNS and CDR2 is SASEGT. CDR3 loop: CASSGGTGGLLSNQPQHF. The CDR3 nucleotides are TGTGCCAGCAGTGGGGGGACAGGGGGCTTACTTAGCAATCAGCCCCAGCATTTT.

The table lists this clonotype with many counts. CDR3 sequence: CAISEFHGSYNEQFF. CDR3 DNA: TGTGCCATCAGTGAGTTTCACGGCTCCTACAATGAGCAGTTCTTC. The chain carries TRBV10-3 and TRBJ2-1; D unresolved. This CDR3 comprises 15 residues. V lost 1 base to trimming and J lost 0 bases, with 7 bases between them. Germline lookup yields CDR1 ENHRY and CDR2 SYGVKD.

The chain carries TRBV7-9 and TRBJ2-7; perhaps TRBD1 as D (7 bases). CDR3 length: 13 amino acids. Germline V gene sequence: CDR1 SEHNR, CDR2 FQNEAQ (reference sequence). With 2 bases removed from V and 7 bases from J, the gap between germline ends came to 12 bases. The chain's CDR3 is CASSLQGGVEQYF. Written as DNA, the CDR3 is TGTGCCAGCAGCTTACAGGGGGGCGTAGAGCAGTACTTC.

This clonotype was seen many times. The V gene is TRBV29-1, the J gene TRBJ2-1; TRBD2 is a possible D gene (7 bases). V was clipped by 3 bases and J by 2 bases, with 14 bases between them. This CDR3 has 15 amino acids. In germline, CDR1 is SQVTM, CDR2 ANQGSEA. The CDR3: CSVDMGGGPYNEQFF. DNA for the CDR3: TGCAGCGTTGATATGGGGGGGGGCCCCTACAATGAGCAGTTCTTC.

This clonotype was seen many times. The CDR3 DNA is TGTGCCAGCAGCCTTACAGGGGGCAATCAGCCCCAGCATTTT. It specifies CASSLTGGNQPQHF. The rearrangement links TRBV5-5 to TRBJ1-5, with 7 bases aligning to TRBD1. CDR1 is SGHKS, CDR2 YYEKEE, per germline (reference sequence). V gave up 4 bases and J gave up 2 bases; unmatched junction bases: 3. This CDR3 region has 14 residues.

By share, this clonotype ranks as medium-sized. The chain is built from TRBV10-3 and TRBJ1-5; 7 bases match TRBD1. CDR1 and CDR2 from the germline V gene are ENHRY and SYGVKD. There are 13 residues in the CDR3. Trimming removed 5 bases from V and 5 bases from J; junction bases left unmatched: 3. CDR3 DNA sequence: TGTGCCATCAGTCCTGACAGGGATCAGCCCCAGCATTTT. Its protein product is CAISPDRDQPQHF.

There are many counts of this clonotype. J is TRBJ2-1 and V is TRBV24-1; D is unresolved. Germline V CDR1 and CDR2: KGHDR, SFDVKD. Trimming cost V 4 bases and J 2 bases, with 5 bases left between them. The CDR3 contains 13 residues. CDR3 nucleotides: TGTGCCACCAGTGACGGCGCCTACAATGAGCAGTTCTTC. Amino acid sequence: CATSDGAYNEQFF.

This clonotype was detected only a few times. This chain joins TRBV20-1 and TRBJ2-1; TRBD2 matches at 7 bases. This CDR3 is built from 17 residues. From germline, CDR1 is DFQATT and CDR2 SNEGSKA (reference sequence). V shed 3 bases and J 0 bases; nucleotides not matched to a gene: 11. The CDR3 sequence is CSARTDGRPGSYNEQFF. The CDR3 DNA reads TGCAGTGCTAGGACCGACGGGAGGCCTGGCTCCTACAATGAGCAGTTCTTC.

This clonotype is classed as medium-sized. The chain joins TRBV20-1 to TRBJ2-1; 9 nucleotides line up with TRBD1. Per the germline V gene, CDR1 is DFQATT and CDR2 is SNEGSKA (reference sequence). CDR3 size: 15 residues. Unmatched junction bases numbered 8, after V lost 6 bases and J lost 2 bases. CDR3 amino acids: CSAQTGDRAYNEQFF. As DNA, the CDR3 is TGCAGTGCCCAGACGGGGGACAGGGCCTACAATGAGCAGTTCTTC.

This clonotype was counted many times. The rearrangement links TRBV7-2 to TRBJ2-7; 8 bases match TRBD1. The V segment lost 5 bases and the J segment 2 bases; nucleotides outside the gene matches: 8. Germline CDR1 is SGHTA and CDR2 is FQGNSA. This CDR3 is 15 amino acids long. The CDR3: CASSLRTGFAYEQYF. CDR3 DNA sequence: TGTGCCAGCAGCCTAAGGACAGGGTTTGCCTACGAGCAGTACTTC.

This clonotype was counted many times. This chain joins TRBV12-3 or TRBV12-4 and TRBJ1-5, with D unresolved. This CDR3 comprises 16 residues. Trimming shortened V by 3 bases and J by 0 bases, and 12 bases separated the two germline ends. CDR3: CASSFRLGDSNQPQHF. For the CDR3, the DNA is TGTGCCAGCAGTTTTCGGCTTGGGGATAGCAATCAGCCCCAGCATTTT.

In its sample, this clonotype was seen many times. The chain has TRBV9 and TRBJ1-3; D is perhaps TRBD1 (6 bases). Germline V gives CDR1 SGDLS, CDR2 YYNGEE. This CDR3 has 15 amino acids. Trimming took off 0 bases at V and 8 bases at J, with 15 bases between the two ends. CDR3 region: CASSVEPGGGDTIYF. DNA for the CDR3: TGTGCCAGCAGCGTAGAACCCGGGGGGGGCGACACCATATATTTT.

This clonotype was recorded many times. V usage is TRBV5-1 and J usage is TRBJ2-2; D remains unclear. V was cut by 3 bases and J by 3 bases, with 3 bases left in between. Germline assignment: CDR1 SGHRS and CDR2 YFSETQ. There are 12 residues in the CDR3. CDR3: CASSSYTGELFF. As DNA, the CDR3 is TGCGCCAGCAGCTCTTACACCGGGGAGCTGTTTTTT. Together with reference TRBV5-1 and TRBJ2-2, the CDR3 gives the full variable domain: KAGVTQTPRYLIKTRGQQVTLSCSPISGHRSVSWYQQTPGQGLQFLFEYFSETQRNKGNFPGRFSGRQFSNSRSEMNVSTLELGDSALYLCASSSYTGELFFGEGSRLTVL.